The T cell receptor (beta chain) described here comes from a study of blood T cells in healthy people across ages (dated by TCRdb to between 2014 and 2016). About the study as a whole: Template switching captured roughly one uniquely barcoded TCR beta cDNA molecule per two T cells in model experiments. To track age-related changes in TCR beta repertoire diversity, the study relied on deep sequencing normalized with unique cDNA molecular identifiers. The donors were split into four age groups: young (average around 15 years), middle-aged (about 40), aged (approximately 59) and long-lived (about 82). The study analyzed two additional independent replicas of 1 million unique cDNA reads from the same blood draw for two donors, one aged 18 to 29 and one aged 80 or older. Overall results and qualifications from the work: Donor CMV infection status was unknown, potentially confounding age-related changes in expanded clonotypes. A strong correlation was found between observed TCR beta diversity and the percentage of naive T cells measured by flow cytometry. Estimates of total diversity based on one million sequenced T cells were regarded as lower bounds and as underestimates. Bulk unsorted PBMC profiling prevented conclusive comparison of naive and antigen-experienced compartments. Observed TCR beta diversity per million T cells fell roughly linearly with age, and a significant reduction was already apparent by age around 44. The long-lived group showed more naive CD4+ T cells, fewer expanded clones and increased TCR diversity than the aged group, suggesting age selection.

This clonotype was picked up a small number of times. No antigen is known for it. No much larger clonotype is one base removed from it; base qualities were not supplied. The receptor library was made with 5' RACE. TCRdb names Illumina HiSeq 2500 as the instrument used. A second PCR of roughly 6 to 11 cycles was run with a J-beta primer mix and a sample-barcoded 5' primer. Each TCR beta cDNA molecule received a unique molecular identifier from a template-switch 5' adaptor carrying 12 random nucleotides. Each sample yielded at least 3 million CDR3-containing paired-end reads. The Mint cDNA synthesis kit, primed by a TRBC-specific oligonucleotide, was used to synthesize first-strand cDNA from all RNA. All cDNA was treated with uracil-DNA glycosylase and then went through a first 18-cycle PCR with the universal primers M1SS and BC2_uni_R. Regarding the original processing steps: Each sample was normalized by randomly selecting 1 million high-quality reads, each carrying a distinct molecular identifier. Instead of being binned into consensus sequences, reads with shared molecular identifiers were discarded. MiTCR, set to a Q25 quality threshold and the strictest error-elimination algorithm, was used for CDR3 identification, clonotype clustering and error correction. A nonparametric unseen species model using Euler transformation provided a lower-bound estimate of total TCR beta diversity. TCRdb ran its own pipeline on the public reads, namely fastp trimming at Q25 and MiXCR clone calling, and kept in-frame beta chains. Rows with a matching CDR3 protein are joined into one entry that keeps the most common DNA and genes. V and J calls and clone size were set by TCRdb, not the authors. This sample gives roughly 550,000 distinct CDR3 sequences in total; around 24% of them show up just once. Roughly 9% of the sample comes from the top ten.

The donors were 40 or so Caucasian individuals from Russia, aged roughly 6 to 90 years, who were systemically healthy. Each donor gave ten milliliters of peripheral blood, drawn into EDTA-treated Vacutainer tubes. PBMCs were isolated by Ficoll-Paque density-gradient centrifugation, with at least 6 million obtained per sample. Trizol reagent was used to extract total RNA from the PBMCs, yielding at least 6 micrograms per sample. The percentages of naive CD45RAhigh/CD27high T cells were determined by flow cytometry on a PBMC aliquot from every donor. CDR1 and CDR2, looked up from the germline V gene (reference sequence), are DFQATT and SNEGSKA. The CDR3 spans 14 residues, from the cysteine through the phenylalanine. Of the read, only the CDR3 DNA is kept; its 42 bases are in frame from base 1. This sample was also put to use in a study of T cells of mothers and their children. As the second publication notes: Donors were nine systemically healthy Caucasian individuals: three mothers and their six children. cDNA synthesis consumed the entire amount of extracted RNA, loaded at 1.5 ug RNA in each 15 ul reaction. Sample barcodes and 2-4 random nucleotides were added via the M1S primer in the second PCR. Over 9.5 million TCR beta CDR3 reads were obtained for each mother, and millions of reads were obtained for each child. Thymic selection similarly shapes TCR recombination output in related and unrelated pairs, with minor effect from inherited differences. Normalized repertoire overlap was always slightly but never significantly higher in related than unrelated mother-child pairs. No persistent microchimeric T cell clones were found, with a detection sensitivity of approximately 95 clones per million clonotypes. Deep NGS was used in the study to compare the TCR beta repertoires of mothers and children and to look for features that separate related mother-child pairs from unrelated individuals. The mean age was 40 +/- 4 years for the mothers and 11 +/- 4 years for the children. After adapters were ligated using NEBNext reagents, the libraries underwent 100+100 nt paired-end sequencing on an Illumina HiSeq 2000. Mother and child libraries were prepared a month apart and sequenced in separate runs to prevent cross-contamination. For each donor, between about 500,000 and 2,000,000 distinct TCR beta clonotypes were identified. Naive TCR beta clonotypes were estimated from low-frequency clonotypes matched to each donor's FACS-determined naive share, without sorting.

The sequence joins TRBV20-1 to TRBJ2-5; the D segment cannot be called with confidence. The J call is doubtful: the DNA matches TRBJ2-7 better. Sequencing input: blood. This TCR derives from a boy aged 5-17 years in good health. CDR3 sequence: CSARVSLVSYEQYF. At the DNA level, the sequence is TGCAGTGCTAGAGTAAGTTTAGTGTCCTACGAGCAGTACTTC.